This TCR beta chain was sequenced for a study of blood T cell repertoires in COVID-19. As for the study in general: From T cells, B-cell-depleted T cells, or PBMCs came the material, which was cDNA or gDNA.

Original methodology: Estimation of nucleated cell counts was performed using reference gene primer amplification. Using immunoSEQ multiplex PCR, the repertoire was profiled, and TCRdb retains in-frame clones only, with some absent. V, J and clone size reflect that table, while D and trimming were determined from the DNA. The sample carries roughly 260,000 clones, about 91% recorded once. Participant ages covered 18 to 89 years across 24 US areas. The V end was cut by 5 bases, the J end by 3 bases, with 22 bases between. Germline CDR1 is SGHTA and CDR2 is FQGNSA. This CDR3 comprises 17 residues. This TCR was sampled from a woman aged 25-40 years with acute COVID-19. The V gene is TRBV7-2, the J gene TRBJ2-5; tentatively, D is TRBD1 (6 bases). Material: PBMCs or T cells enriched from blood (not recorded which). CDR3 DNA sequence: TGTGCCAGCAGCCCCCGCGAGGACAGACGATTAGAAGAGACCCAGTACTTC. Protein sequence: CASSPREDRRLEETQYF. Variable domain in full (rest from reference TRBV7-2 and TRBJ2-5): GAGVSQSPSNKVTEKGKDVELRCDPISGHTALYWYRQSLGQGLEFLIYFQGNSAPDKSGLPSDRFSAERTGGSVSTLTIQRTQQEDSAVYLCASSPREDRRLEETQYFGPGTRLLVL.